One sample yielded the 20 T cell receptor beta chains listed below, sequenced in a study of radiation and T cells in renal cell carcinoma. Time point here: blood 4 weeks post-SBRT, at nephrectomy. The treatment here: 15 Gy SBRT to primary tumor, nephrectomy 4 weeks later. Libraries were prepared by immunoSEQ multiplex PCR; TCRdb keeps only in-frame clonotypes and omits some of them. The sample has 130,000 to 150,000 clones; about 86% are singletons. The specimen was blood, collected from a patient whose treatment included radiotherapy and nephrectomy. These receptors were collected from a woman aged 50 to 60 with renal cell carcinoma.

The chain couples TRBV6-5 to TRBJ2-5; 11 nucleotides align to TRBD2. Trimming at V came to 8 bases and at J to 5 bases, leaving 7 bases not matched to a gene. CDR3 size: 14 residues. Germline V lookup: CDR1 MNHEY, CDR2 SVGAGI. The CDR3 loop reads CASRTSGSGETQYF. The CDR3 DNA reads TGTGCCAGCCGAACTAGCGGGAGCGGCGAGACCCAGTACTTC.

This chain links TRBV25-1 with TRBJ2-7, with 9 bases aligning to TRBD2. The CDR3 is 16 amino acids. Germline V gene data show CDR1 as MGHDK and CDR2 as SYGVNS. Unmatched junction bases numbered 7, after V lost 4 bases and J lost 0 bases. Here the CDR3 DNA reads TGTGCCAGCAGTGCCGTAGCGGGAGTCTACTCCTACGAGCAGTACTTC. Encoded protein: CASSAVAGVYSYEQYF.

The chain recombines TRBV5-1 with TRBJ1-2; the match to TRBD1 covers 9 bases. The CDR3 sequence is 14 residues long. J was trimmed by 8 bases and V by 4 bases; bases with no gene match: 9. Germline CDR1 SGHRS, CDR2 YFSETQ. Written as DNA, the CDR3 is TGCGCCAGCAGCCTGGACAGGGGCGGCCCCGGCTACACCTTC. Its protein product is CASSLDRGGPGYTF. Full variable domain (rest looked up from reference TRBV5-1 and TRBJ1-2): KAGVTQTPRYLIKTRGQQVTLSCSPISGHRSVSWYQQTPGQGLQFLFEYFSETQRNKGNFPGRFSGRQFSNSRSEMNVSTLELGDSALYLCASSLDRGGPGYTFGSGTRLTVV.

The CDR3, as DNA: TGTGCCAGCAGCTTTACAACAGGGGGCGCATATCATGAGCAGTACTTC. Its translation is CASSFTTGGAYHEQYF. The chain has TRBV5-6 and TRBJ2-7; the match to TRBD1 covers 9 bases. The CDR3 is made up of 16 amino acids. CDR1 is SGHDT, CDR2 YYEEEE, per germline. V dropped 2 bases and J dropped 7; count of bases not matched to a gene: 13.

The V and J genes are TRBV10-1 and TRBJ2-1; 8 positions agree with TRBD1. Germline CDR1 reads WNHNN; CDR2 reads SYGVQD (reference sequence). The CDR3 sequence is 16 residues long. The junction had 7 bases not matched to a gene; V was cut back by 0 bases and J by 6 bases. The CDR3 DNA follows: TGCGCCAGCAGTGAGTCGCTGGGACAGGACTTCAATGAGCAGTTCTTC. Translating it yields CASSESLGQDFNEQFF.

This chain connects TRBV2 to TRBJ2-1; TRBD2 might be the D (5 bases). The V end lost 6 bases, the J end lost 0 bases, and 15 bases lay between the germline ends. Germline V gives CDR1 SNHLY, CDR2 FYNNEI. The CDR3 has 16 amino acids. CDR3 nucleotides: TGTGCCAGCAGCGTACTAGAGTCAAGCTCCTACAATGAGCAGTTCTTC. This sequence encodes CASSVLESSSYNEQFF.

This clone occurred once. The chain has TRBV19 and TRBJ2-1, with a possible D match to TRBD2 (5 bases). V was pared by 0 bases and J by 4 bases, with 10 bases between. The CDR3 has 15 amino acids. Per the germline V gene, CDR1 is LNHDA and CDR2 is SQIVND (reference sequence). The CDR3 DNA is TGTGCCAGTAGTATAGATCGGGATCAGTACAATGAGCAGTTCTTC. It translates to CASSIDRDQYNEQFF.

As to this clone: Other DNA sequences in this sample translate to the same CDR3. The CDR3 DNA reads as TGTGCCAGCAGTCGACAGGGCTATGGCTACACCTTC. Its translation is CASSRQGYGYTF. The chain links TRBV28 to TRBJ1-2; the match to TRBD1 covers 7 bases. CDR1 and CDR2 from the germline V gene are MDHEN and SYDVKM. V shed 5 bases, J shed 4 bases, and the junction held 1 base outside the gene matches. CDR3 length equals 12 residues.

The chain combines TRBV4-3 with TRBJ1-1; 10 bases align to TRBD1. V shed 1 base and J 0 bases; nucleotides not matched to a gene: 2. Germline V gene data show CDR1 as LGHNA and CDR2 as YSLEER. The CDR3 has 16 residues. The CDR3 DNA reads TGCGCCAGCAGCCAAGGGACAGGGGGATTGAACACTGAAGCTTTCTTT. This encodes CASSQGTGGLNTEAFF.

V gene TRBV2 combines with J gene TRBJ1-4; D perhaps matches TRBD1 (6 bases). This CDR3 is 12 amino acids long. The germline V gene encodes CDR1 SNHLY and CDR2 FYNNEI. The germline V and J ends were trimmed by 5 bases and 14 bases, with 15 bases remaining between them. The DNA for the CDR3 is TGTGCCAGCAGTTTGACAGGTTGGAATCTGTTTTTT. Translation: CASSLTGWNLFF.

As DNA, the CDR3 is TGTGCCAGCAGTCTCGGGGGGGGCACAGATACGCAGTATTTT. Encoded protein: CASSLGGGTDTQYF. This rearrangement joins TRBV6-5 to TRBJ2-3; 8 nucleotides line up with TRBD2. This CDR3 has 14 residues. Per the germline V gene, CDR1 is MNHEY and CDR2 is SVGAGI. The ends lost 5 bases at V and 1 base at J; junction bases unmatched: 2.

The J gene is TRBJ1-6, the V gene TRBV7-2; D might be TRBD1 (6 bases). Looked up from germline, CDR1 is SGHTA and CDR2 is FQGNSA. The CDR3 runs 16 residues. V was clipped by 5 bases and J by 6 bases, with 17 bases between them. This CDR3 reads CASSINRVGTNSPLHF. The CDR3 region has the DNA TGTGCCAGCAGCATAAACAGGGTCGGGACTAATTCACCCCTCCACTTT.

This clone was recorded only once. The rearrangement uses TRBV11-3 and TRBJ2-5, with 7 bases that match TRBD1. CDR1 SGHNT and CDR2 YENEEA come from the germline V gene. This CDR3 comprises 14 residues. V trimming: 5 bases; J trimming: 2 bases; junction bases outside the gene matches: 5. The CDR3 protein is CASSPGTAQETQYF. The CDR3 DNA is TGTGCCAGCAGCCCGGGGACAGCACAAGAGACCCAGTACTTC. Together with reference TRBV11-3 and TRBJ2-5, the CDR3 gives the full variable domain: EAGVVQSPRYKIIEKKQPVAFWCNPISGHNTLYWYLQNLGQGPELLIRYENEEAVDDSQLPKDRFSAERLKGVDSTLKIQPAELGDSAVYLCASSPGTAQETQYFGPGTRLLVL.

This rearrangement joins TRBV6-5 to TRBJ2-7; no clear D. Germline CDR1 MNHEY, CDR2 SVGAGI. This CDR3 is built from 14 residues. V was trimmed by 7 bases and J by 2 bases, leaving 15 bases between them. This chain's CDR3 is CASTPDQQAYEQYF. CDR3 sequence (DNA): TGTGCCAGCACCCCGGACCAGCAGGCCTACGAGCAGTACTTC.

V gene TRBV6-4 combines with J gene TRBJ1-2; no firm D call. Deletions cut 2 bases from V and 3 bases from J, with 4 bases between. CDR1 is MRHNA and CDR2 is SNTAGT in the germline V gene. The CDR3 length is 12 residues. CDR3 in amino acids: CASSDGDYGYTF. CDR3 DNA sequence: TGTGCCAGCAGTGACGGGGACTATGGCTACACCTTC.

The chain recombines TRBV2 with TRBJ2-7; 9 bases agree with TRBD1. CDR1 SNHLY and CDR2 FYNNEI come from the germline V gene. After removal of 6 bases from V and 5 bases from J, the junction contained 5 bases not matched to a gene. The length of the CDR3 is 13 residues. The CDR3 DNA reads TGTGCCAGCAGGGATACAGGGGGCCACGAGCAGTACTTC. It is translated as CASRDTGGHEQYF. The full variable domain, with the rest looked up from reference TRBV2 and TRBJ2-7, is EPEVTQTPSHQVTQMGQEVILRCVPISNHLYFYWYRQILGQKVEFLVSFYNNEISEKSEIFDDQFSVERPDGSNFTLKIRSTKLEDSAMYFCASRDTGGHEQYFGPGTRLTVT.

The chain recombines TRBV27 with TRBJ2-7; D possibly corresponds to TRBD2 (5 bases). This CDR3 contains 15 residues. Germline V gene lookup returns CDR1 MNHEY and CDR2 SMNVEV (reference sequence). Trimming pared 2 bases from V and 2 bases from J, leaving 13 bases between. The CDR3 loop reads CASSLEGRRPYEQYF. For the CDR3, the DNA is TGTGCCAGCAGTTTAGAGGGCCGCCGTCCCTACGAGCAGTACTTC.

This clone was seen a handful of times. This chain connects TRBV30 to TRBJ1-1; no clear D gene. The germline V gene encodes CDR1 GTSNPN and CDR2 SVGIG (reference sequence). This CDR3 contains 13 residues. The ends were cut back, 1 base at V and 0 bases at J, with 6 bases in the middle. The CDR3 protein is CAWSGALNTEAFF. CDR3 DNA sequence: TGTGCCTGGAGTGGGGCCCTGAACACTGAAGCTTTCTTT.

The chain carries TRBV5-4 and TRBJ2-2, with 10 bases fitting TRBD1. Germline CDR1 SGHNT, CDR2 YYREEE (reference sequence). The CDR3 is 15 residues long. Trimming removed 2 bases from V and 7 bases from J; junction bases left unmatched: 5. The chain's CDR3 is CASSFGQGVDGELFF. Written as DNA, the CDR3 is TGTGCCAGCAGCTTTGGACAGGGGGTGGACGGGGAGCTGTTTTTT.

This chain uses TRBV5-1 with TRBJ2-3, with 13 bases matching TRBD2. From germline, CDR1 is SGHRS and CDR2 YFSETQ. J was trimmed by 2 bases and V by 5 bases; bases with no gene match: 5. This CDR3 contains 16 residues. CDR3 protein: CASSRGLAGNTDTQYF. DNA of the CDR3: TGCGCCAGCAGTCGGGGACTAGCGGGAAACACAGATACGCAGTATTTT.